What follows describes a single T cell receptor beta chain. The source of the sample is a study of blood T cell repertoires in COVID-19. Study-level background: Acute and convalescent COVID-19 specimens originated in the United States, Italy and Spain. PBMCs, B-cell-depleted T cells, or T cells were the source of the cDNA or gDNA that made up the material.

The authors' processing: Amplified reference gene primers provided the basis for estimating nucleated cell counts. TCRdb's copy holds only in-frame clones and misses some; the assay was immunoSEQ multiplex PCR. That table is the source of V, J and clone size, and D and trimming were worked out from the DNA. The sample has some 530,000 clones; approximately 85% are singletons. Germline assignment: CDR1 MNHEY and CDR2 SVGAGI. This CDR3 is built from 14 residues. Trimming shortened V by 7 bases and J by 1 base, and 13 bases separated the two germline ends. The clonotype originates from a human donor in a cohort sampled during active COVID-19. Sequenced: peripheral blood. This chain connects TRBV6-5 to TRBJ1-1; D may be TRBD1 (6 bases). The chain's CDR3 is CASIPSQGNTEAFF. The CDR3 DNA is TGTGCCAGCATCCCCTCACAGGGGAACACTGAAGCTTTCTTT.